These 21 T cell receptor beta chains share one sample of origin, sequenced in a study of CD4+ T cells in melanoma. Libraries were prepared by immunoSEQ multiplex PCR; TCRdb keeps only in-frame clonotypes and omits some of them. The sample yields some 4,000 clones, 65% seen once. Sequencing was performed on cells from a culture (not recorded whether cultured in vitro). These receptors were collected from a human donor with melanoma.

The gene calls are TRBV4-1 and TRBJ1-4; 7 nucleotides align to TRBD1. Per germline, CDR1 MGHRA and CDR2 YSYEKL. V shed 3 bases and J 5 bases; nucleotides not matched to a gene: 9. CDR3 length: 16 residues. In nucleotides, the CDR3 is TGCGCCAGCAGCCACCCTAAGACAGGGAGGAATGAAAAACTGTTTTTT. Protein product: CASSHPKTGRNEKLFF.

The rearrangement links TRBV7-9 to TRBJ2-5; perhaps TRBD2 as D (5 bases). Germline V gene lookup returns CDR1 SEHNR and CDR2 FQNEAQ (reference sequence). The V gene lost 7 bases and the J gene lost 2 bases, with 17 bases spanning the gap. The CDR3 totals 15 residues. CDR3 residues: CASIPWESSQETQYF. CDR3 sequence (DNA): TGTGCCAGCATCCCCTGGGAGAGTAGTCAAGAGACCCAGTACTTC.

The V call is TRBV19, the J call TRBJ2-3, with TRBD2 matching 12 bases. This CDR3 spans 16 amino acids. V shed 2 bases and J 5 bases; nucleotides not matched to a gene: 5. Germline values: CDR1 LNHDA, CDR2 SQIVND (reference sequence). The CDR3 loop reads CASSILAGGQGDTQYF. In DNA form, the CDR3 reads TGTGCCAGTAGTATACTAGCGGGGGGGCAGGGAGATACGCAGTATTTT.

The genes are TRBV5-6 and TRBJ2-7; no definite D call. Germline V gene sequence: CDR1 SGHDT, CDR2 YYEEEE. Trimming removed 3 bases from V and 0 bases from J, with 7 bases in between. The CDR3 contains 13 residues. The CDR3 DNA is TGTGCCAGCAGCTCCTGGAACTCCTACGAGCAGTACTTC. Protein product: CASSSWNSYEQYF.

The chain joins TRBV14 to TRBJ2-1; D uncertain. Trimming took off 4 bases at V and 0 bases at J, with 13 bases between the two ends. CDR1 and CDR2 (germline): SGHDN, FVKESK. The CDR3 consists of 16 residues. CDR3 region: CASSLPSQSSYNEQFF. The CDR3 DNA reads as TGTGCCAGCAGCCTCCCTTCCCAGAGCTCCTACAATGAGCAGTTCTTC.

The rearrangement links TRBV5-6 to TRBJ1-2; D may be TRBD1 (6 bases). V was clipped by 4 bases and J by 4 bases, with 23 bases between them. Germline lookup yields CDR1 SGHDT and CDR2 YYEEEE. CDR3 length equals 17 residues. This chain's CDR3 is CASSLIDGRQESYGYTF. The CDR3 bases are TGTGCCAGCAGCCTGATCGACGGGAGACAGGAATCCTATGGCTACACCTTC.

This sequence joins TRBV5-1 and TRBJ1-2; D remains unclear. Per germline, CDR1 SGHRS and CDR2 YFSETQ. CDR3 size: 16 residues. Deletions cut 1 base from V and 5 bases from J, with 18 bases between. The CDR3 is CASSLSIGFLDYGYTF. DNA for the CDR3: TGCGCCAGCAGCTTGAGCATTGGGTTTTTAGATTATGGCTACACCTTC.

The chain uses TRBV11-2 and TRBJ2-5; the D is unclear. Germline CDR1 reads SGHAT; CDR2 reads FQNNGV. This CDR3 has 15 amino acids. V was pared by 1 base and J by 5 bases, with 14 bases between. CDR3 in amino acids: CASSLGRAVGETQYF. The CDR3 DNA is TGTGCCAGCAGCTTAGGTCGGGCAGTCGGGGAGACCCAGTACTTC.

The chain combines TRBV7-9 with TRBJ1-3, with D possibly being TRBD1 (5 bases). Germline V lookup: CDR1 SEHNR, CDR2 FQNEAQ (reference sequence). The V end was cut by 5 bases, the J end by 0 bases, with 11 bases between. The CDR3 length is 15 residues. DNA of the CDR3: TGTGCCAGCAGCAGGGACTACAGCTCTGGAAACACCATATATTTT. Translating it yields CASSRDYSSGNTIYF.

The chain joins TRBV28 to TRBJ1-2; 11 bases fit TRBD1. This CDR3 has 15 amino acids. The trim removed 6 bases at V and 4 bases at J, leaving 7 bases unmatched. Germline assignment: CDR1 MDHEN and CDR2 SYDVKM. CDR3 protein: CASSRPGQGVYGYTF. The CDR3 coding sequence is TGTGCCAGCAGCCGACCGGGACAGGGGGTCTATGGCTACACCTTC.

CDR3: CAIGTGRSYEQYF. Here the CDR3 DNA reads TGTGCCATTGGGACAGGGCGAAGTTACGAGCAGTACTTC. V gene TRBV6-4 combines with J gene TRBJ2-7; TRBD1 agrees at 9 bases. Germline CDR1 MRHNA, CDR2 SNTAGT. With 10 bases clipped from V and 4 bases from J, the junction kept 8 bases outside the gene matches. CDR3 length equals 13 residues.

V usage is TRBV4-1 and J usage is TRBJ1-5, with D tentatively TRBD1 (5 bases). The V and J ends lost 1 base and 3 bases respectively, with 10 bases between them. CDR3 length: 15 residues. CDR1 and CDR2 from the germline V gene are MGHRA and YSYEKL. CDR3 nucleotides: TGCGCCAGCAGCCAAGTTGGGGGTAACAATCAGCCCCAGCATTTT. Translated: CASSQVGGNNQPQHF.

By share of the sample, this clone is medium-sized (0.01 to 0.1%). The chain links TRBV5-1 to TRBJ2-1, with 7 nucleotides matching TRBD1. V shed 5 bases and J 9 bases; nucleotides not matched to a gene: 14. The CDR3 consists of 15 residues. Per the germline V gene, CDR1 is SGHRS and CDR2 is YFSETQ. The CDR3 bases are TGCGCCAGCAGACACGCAGACAGGGCCGGTGGTGAGCAGTTCTTC. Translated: CASRHADRAGGEQFF. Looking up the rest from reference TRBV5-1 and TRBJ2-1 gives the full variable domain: KAGVTQTPRYLIKTRGQQVTLSCSPISGHRSVSWYQQTPGQGLQFLFEYFSETQRNKGNFPGRFSGRQFSNSRSEMNVSTLELGDSALYLCASRHADRAGGEQFFGPGTRLTVL.

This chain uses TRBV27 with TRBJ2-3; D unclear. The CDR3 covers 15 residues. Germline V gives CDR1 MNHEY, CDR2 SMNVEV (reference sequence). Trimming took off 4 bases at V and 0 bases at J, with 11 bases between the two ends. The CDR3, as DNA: TGTGCCAGCAGTTCGTTGACCCTTAGCACAGATACGCAGTATTTT. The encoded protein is CASSSLTLSTDTQYF.

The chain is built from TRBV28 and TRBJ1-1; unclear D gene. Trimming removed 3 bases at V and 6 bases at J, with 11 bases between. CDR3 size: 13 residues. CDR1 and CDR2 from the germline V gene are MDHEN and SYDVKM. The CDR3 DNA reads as TGTGCCAGCAGTTTGTCGGGTAAGGCTGAAGCTTTCTTT. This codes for CASSLSGKAEAFF.

The CDR3 spells CASSDNLQGRAFF. In nucleotides, the CDR3 is TGTGCCAGCAGTGATAATCTACAGGGTCGAGCTTTCTTT. The chain has TRBV28 and TRBJ1-1, with D maybe TRBD1 (6 bases). The length of the CDR3 is 13 residues. V was shortened by 5 bases and J by 10 bases, with 17 bases between the two germline ends. Germline V gene lookup returns CDR1 MDHEN and CDR2 SYDVKM.

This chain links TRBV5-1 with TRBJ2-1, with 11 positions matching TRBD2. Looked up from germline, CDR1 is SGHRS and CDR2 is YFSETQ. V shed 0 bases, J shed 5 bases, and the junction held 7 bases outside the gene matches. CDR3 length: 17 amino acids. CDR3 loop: CASSLGLAGWGNNEQFF. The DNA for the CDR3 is TGCGCCAGCAGCTTGGGACTAGCGGGGTGGGGGAACAATGAGCAGTTCTTC. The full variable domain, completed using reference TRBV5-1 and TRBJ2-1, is KAGVTQTPRYLIKTRGQQVTLSCSPISGHRSVSWYQQTPGQGLQFLFEYFSETQRNKGNFPGRFSGRQFSNSRSEMNVSTLELGDSALYLCASSLGLAGWGNNEQFFGPGTRLTVL.

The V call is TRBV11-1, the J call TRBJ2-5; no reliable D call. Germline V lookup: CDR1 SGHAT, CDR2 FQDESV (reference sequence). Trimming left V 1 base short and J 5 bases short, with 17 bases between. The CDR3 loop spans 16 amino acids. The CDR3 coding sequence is TGTGCCAGCAGCTTAGGTAGTTCAAGGAAAGGGGAGACCCAGTACTTC. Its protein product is CASSLGSSRKGETQYF.

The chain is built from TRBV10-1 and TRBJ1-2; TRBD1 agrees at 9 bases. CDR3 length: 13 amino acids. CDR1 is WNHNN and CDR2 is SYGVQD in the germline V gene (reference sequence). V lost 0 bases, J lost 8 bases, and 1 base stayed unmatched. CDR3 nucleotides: TGCGCCAGCAGTGAGTCTACAGGGGGCGGCTACACCTTC. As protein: CASSESTGGGYTF.

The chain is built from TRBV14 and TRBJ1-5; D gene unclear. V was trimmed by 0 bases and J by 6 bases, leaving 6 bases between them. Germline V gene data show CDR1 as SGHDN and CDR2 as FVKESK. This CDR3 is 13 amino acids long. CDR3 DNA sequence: TGTGCCAGCAGCCAAGATTGGGGTCAGCCCCAGCATTTT. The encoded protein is CASSQDWGQPQHF.

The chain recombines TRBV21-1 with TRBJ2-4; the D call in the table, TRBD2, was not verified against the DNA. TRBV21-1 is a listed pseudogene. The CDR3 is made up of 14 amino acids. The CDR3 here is CASSKFGFRNIQYF. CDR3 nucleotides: TGTGCCAGCAGCAAATTTGGTTTTAGAAACATTCAGTACTTC.